Below, 20 T cell receptor beta chains from the same sample are listed, as sequenced in a study of metastatic and nonmetastatic thyroid tumors. Every patient underwent thyroid surgery untreated. With MiXCR, TCRdb reprocessed the PCR reads. The sample lists roughly 75,000 clones, around 12% occurring once. Sequencing input: tumor tissue. The receptors originated from a female donor with papillary thyroid cancer or a benign thyroid nodule (not recorded which). Some clones in this sample may be carry-over from other donors' samples.

J is TRBJ2-3 and V is TRBV18; 7 bases map to TRBD1. The length of the CDR3 is 19 residues. Germline-derived CDR1 and CDR2 are KGHSH and LQKENI. V was pared by 3 bases and J by 2 bases, with 17 bases of the junction left unmatched. CDR3 sequence (DNA): TGTGCCAGCTCACCGATGATCTTTACAGGGGTTGACTTCACAGATACGCAGTATTTT. Encoded protein: CASSPMIFTGVDFTDTQYF.

This clone turned up a few times. V gene TRBV28 combines with J gene TRBJ2-7, with no clear D. The CDR3 has 14 residues. CDR1 is MDHEN and CDR2 is SYDVKM in the germline V gene. With 6 bases removed from V and 3 bases from J, the gap between germline ends came to 15 bases. Here the CDR3 reads CASSPVGAGYEQYF. DNA for the CDR3: TGTGCCAGCAGCCCAGTGGGTGCCGGCTACGAGCAGTACTTC.

This clone was counted many times. The chain has TRBV20-1 and TRBJ2-3, with D hard to call. Germline assignment: CDR1 DFQATT and CDR2 SNEGSKA (reference sequence). The CDR3 sequence is 14 residues long. V gave up 0 bases and J gave up 6 bases, with 13 bases separating them. The CDR3 sequence is CSARDPSPEDTQYF. In nucleotides, the CDR3 is TGCAGTGCTAGAGATCCTTCACCCGAGGATACGCAGTATTTT.

This clone was detected ten times or more. This same CDR3 is encoded by further DNA sequences in the sample. The chain combines TRBV5-1 with TRBJ2-5; 8 nucleotides match TRBD1. Germline V gene sequence: CDR1 SGHRS, CDR2 YFSETQ. The length of the CDR3 is 14 residues. V shed 5 bases and J 1 base; nucleotides not matched to a gene: 4. The DNA of the CDR3 is TGCGCCAGCAGAACGGACAGGGCCCAAGAGACCCAGTACTTC. The encoded protein is CASRTDRAQETQYF.

This clone occurred a few times. A much larger clone lies a single base off, so this may be a read error. Additional DNA sequences in this sample encode the identical CDR3. This sequence joins TRBV11-2 and TRBJ2-5; 8 bases agree with TRBD1. The junction had 12 bases not matched to a gene; V was cut back by 4 bases and J by 11 bases. Germline V lookup: CDR1 SGHAT, CDR2 FQNNGV. The CDR3 consists of 14 residues. The chain's CDR3 is CASSSTGGWSTQYF. The CDR3 DNA sequence: TGTGCCAGCAGCTCAACAGGGGGGTGGTCGACACAGTACTTC.

This clone came up many times. The CDR3 coding sequence is TGTGCCAGCAGCACAGGGCTTAACACTGAAGCTTTCTTT. Its protein is CASSTGLNTEAFF. The genes are TRBV2 and TRBJ1-1; a weak D match, TRBD1 (6 bases). V lost 6 bases, J lost 2 bases, and 10 bases lay in between. The CDR3 runs 13 residues. Germline loops: CDR1 SNHLY, CDR2 FYNNEI.

This clone was seen repeatedly, ten times or more. Other DNA sequences in the sample encode the same CDR3. The rearrangement uses TRBV2 and TRBJ2-2, with D hard to call. V was shortened by 6 bases and J by 5 bases, with 4 bases between the two germline ends. The germline V gene has CDR1 SNHLY and CDR2 FYNNEI. The CDR3 consists of 11 residues. The CDR3, as DNA: TGTGCCAGCAGGGGGACCGGGGAGCTGTTTTTT. Its translation is CASRGTGELFF.

In this sample, this clone turned up many times. DNA of the CDR3: TGCGCCAGCAGCTCCCAGGGGGCGGAGACCCAGTACTTC. As protein: CASSSQGAETQYF. The chain employs TRBV5-1 and TRBJ2-5; TRBD1 matches 8 bases. This CDR3 has 13 amino acids. The germline V gene encodes CDR1 SGHRS and CDR2 YFSETQ. With V trimmed by 3 bases and J by 5 bases, 3 bases remained unmatched.

This clone was counted ten times or more. This rearrangement joins TRBV4-2 to TRBJ2-4; the D gene is possibly TRBD1 (6 bases). Germline CDR1 LGHNA, CDR2 YNFKEQ. The CDR3 is made up of 16 amino acids. V was trimmed by 1 base and J by 8 bases, leaving 18 bases between them. This CDR3 is CASSQGPEWAGDIQYF. The CDR3 DNA reads as TGTGCCAGCAGCCAAGGGCCCGAGTGGGCAGGGGACATTCAGTACTTC.

This clone was observed once. This chain connects TRBV5-1 to TRBJ2-1, with D possibly being TRBD2 (6 bases). The germline V and J ends were trimmed by 2 bases and 7 bases, with 19 bases remaining between them. Germline lookup yields CDR1 SGHRS and CDR2 YFSETQ. The CDR3 has 16 amino acids. CDR3 bases: TGCGCCAGCAGCTTAGGGGCTGGGGGGAGCCAAAATGAGCAGTTCTTC. This gives the protein CASSLGAGGSQNEQFF.

This clone was counted at least ten times. The rearrangement joins TRBV6-5 to TRBJ1-2, with TRBD1 identical over 7 bases. This CDR3 contains 17 residues. V shed 0 bases, J shed 2 bases, and the junction held 9 bases outside the gene matches. CDR1 and CDR2 from the germline V gene are MNHEY and SVGAGI. The CDR3 spells CASSYSSGTALNYGYTF. CDR3 coding DNA: TGTGCCAGCAGTTACTCAAGCGGGACAGCTTTAAACTATGGCTACACCTTC.

This clone was counted many times. This rearrangement joins TRBV27 to TRBJ1-2; tentative D call: TRBD1 (5 bases). The germline V and J ends were trimmed by 5 bases and 1 base, with 17 bases remaining between them. The CDR3 spans 16 residues. Germline V gives CDR1 MNHEY, CDR2 SMNVEV (reference sequence). The CDR3 DNA follows: TGTGCCAGCAGTCGCACCCTCGCAGGGTTTAACTATGGCTACACCTTC. Its protein product is CASSRTLAGFNYGYTF.

This clone was seen repeatedly, ten times or more. The J gene is TRBJ2-7, the V gene TRBV12-3 or TRBV12-4; no reliable D call. This CDR3 spans 11 amino acids. The ends were cut back, 10 bases at V and 8 bases at J, with 15 bases in the middle. CDR3 DNA: TGTGCCATCCTCCGAGGCCCTAAGCAGTACTTC. Its protein product is CAILRGPKQYF.

This clone has ten or more counts. J is TRBJ2-7 and V is TRBV20-1, with D maybe TRBD2 (6 bases). Germline CDR1 and CDR2: DFQATT and SNEGSKA (reference sequence). V lost 2 bases, J lost 6 bases, and 23 bases lay in between. The length of the CDR3 is 16 residues. The CDR3 here is CSARPRGTITYLEQYF. In DNA form, the CDR3 reads TGCAGTGCTAGACCCCGGGGGACGATAACATACCTCGAGCAGTACTTC.

This clone was counted at least ten times. The chain uses TRBV11-1 and TRBJ2-6; tentatively, D is TRBD1 (5 bases). The CDR3 is 17 residues long. The V and J ends lost 1 base and 0 bases respectively, with 10 bases between them. The germline gives CDR1 SGHAT, CDR2 FQDESV (reference sequence). CDR3 loop: CASSLGAGLSGANVLTF. DNA of the CDR3: TGTGCCAGCAGCTTAGGGGCAGGGCTCTCTGGGGCCAACGTCCTGACTTTC.

This clone has at least ten counts. The chain employs TRBV12-3 or TRBV12-4 and TRBJ2-7; TRBD1 matches 9 bases. This CDR3 comprises 14 residues. V lost 6 bases and J lost 0; bases outside the gene matches: 3. CDR3 DNA: TGTGCCAGCAGAGGACAGGGGAGCTCCTACGAGCAGTACTTC. Protein sequence: CASRGQGSSYEQYF.

This clone was counted at least ten times. The chain has TRBV12-3 or TRBV12-4 and TRBJ2-7, with 7 nucleotides matching TRBD1. This CDR3 is 14 amino acids long. V dropped 6 bases and J dropped 0; count of bases not matched to a gene: 5. The DNA of the CDR3 is TGTGCCAGCAGACCGGGACAGAGCTCCTACGAGCAGTACTTC. It is translated as CASRPGQSSYEQYF.

This clone was seen ten or more times. This chain joins TRBV19 and TRBJ2-1; D gene unclear. V was clipped by 5 bases and J by 10 bases, with 21 bases between them. The CDR3 spans 15 residues. Germline CDR1 reads LNHDA; CDR2 reads SQIVND (reference sequence). The CDR3 protein is CASSPRPYSLGEQFF. CDR3 coding DNA: TGTGCCAGTAGTCCACGACCGTACTCCCTCGGGGAGCAGTTCTTC.

In regard to this clone: A much larger clone lies one base from this, so it may be a read error. V is TRBV20-1 and J is TRBJ2-5; 7 bases align to TRBD1. Germline V gene sequence: CDR1 DFQATT, CDR2 SNEGSKA (reference sequence). CDR3 length: 15 amino acids. Losses at the gene ends were 5 bases for V and 5 bases for J; bases not matched to a gene: 14. CDR3 protein: CSAPGVPGTVETQYF. The DNA for the CDR3 is TGCAGTGCTCCAGGGGTGCCCGGGACAGTGGAGACCCAGTACTTC.

This clone was counted many times. This chain connects TRBV19 to TRBJ2-2, with 9 nucleotides matching TRBD2. Germline lookup yields CDR1 LNHDA and CDR2 SQIVND (reference sequence). The V segment lost 2 bases and the J segment 14 bases; nucleotides outside the gene matches: 9. The CDR3 contains 14 residues. CDR3 region: CASSIKALAGELFF. The CDR3 DNA is TGTGCCAGTAGTATAAAAGCCTTAGCGGGAGAACTGTTTTTT.